This section outlines one TCR beta chain sequence together with its context. At the DNA level, this CDR3 is encoded by other sequences in the same sample as well. Germline CDR1 reads ENHRY; CDR2 reads SYGVKD. The V gene end was trimmed by 7 bases and the J gene end by 8 bases; junction bases not matched to a gene: 3. The CDR3 is 13 residues long. These data belong to a study of blood T cell repertoires in COVID-19. For the study at large: Samples representing acute and convalescent COVID-19 were sourced from the United States, Italy and Spain. PBMCs, B-cell-depleted T cells, or T cells provided the cDNA or gDNA that made up the material.

Seattle patient enrollment occurred during active infection, with longitudinal follow-up thereafter. Original processing notes: Reference gene primer amplification gave estimated nucleated cell counts. Libraries were prepared by immunoSEQ multiplex PCR; TCRdb keeps only in-frame clonotypes and omits some of them. The V and J calls and clone size are taken from that table; D and trimming were inferred from the DNA. The sample includes about 160,000 clones, approximately 82% of them seen just once. Sequencing input: peripheral blood. This clonotype originated in a woman aged 40 to 50 with COVID-19, enrolled during active disease. The chain is built from TRBV10-3 and TRBJ2-1; 12 nucleotides align to TRBD2. As DNA, the CDR3 is TGTGCCATCACCAGACTAGCGGGAGATGAGCAGTTCTTC. Residues: CAITRLAGDEQFF.